This record concerns one T cell receptor (beta chain) sequence. The antigen remains unidentified. Each sample's input was about 250 ng genomic DNA, some 38,000 genome equivalents. These data come from a study of T cell clusters in autoimmune cytopenias. Study observations and caveats: TRB repertoire shifts in secondary cytopenia and chronic lymphocytic leukemia mostly reflected lymphoma, not autoimmunity. No cluster-lack signature appeared between secondary cytopenia and chronic lymphocytic leukemia patients, apparently due to lymphoma masking.

Looked up from germline, CDR1 is MNHEY and CDR2 is SVGAGI. The CDR3 extends over 17 amino acids. One tube held mixed TRB-A and TRB-B primer pools for touch-down PCR. TCRdb reworked the multiplex PCR reads into one entry per CDR3 protein, no DNA. This sample contains some 15,000 distinct CDR3 sequences. The same sample was also studied in work on T cell repertoires in aging, cancer and after chemotherapy. This second study notes: Over several months to years, re-sampled healthy donor repertoires clearly shared clones. In cancer patients, declining TCR diversity with age involved lost richness and lost evenness.

The TCR comes from a human donor in good health. Sequencing was carried out using peripheral blood. The chain carries TRBV6-5 and TRBJ2-5; TCRdb picks TRBD2, but there is no DNA to check that call. This chain's CDR3 is CASTELAGGGGLETQYF.